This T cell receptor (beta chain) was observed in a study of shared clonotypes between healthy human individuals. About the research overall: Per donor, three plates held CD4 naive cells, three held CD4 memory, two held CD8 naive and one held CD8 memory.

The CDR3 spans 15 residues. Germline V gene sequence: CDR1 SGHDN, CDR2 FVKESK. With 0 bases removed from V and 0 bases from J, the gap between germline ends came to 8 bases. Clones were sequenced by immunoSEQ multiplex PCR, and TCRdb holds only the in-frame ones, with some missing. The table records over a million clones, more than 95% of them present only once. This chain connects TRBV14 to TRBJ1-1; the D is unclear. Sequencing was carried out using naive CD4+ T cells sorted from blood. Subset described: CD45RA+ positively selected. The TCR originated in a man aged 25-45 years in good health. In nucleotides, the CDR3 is TGTGCCAGCAGCCAAGATCTAGGCCTGAACACTGAAGCTTTCTTT. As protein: CASSQDLGLNTEAFF.